The source of this T cell receptor (beta chain) is a study of CD8 T cells in Susac syndrome. Background on the study: At the time their blood was drawn, patients with Susac syndrome were either therapy-naive, on corticosteroids (with some of them also receiving intravenous immunoglobulin), or on intravenous immunoglobulin alone.

In contrast to the negatively isolated CD8+ and CD4+ T cells, TEMRA cells were FACS-enriched. RNA totalling roughly 0.45 to 1 ug underwent reverse transcription with random hexamers. MiXCR was run by TCRdb on the immunoSEQ multiplex PCR reads, yielding one entry per CDR3 protein. This sample has 65,000 to 85,000 distinct CDR3 sequences, with 93% found just once. The CDR3 loop spans 15 amino acids. Trimming cost V 2 bases and J 5 bases, with 19 bases left between them. CDR1 is GTSNPN and CDR2 is SVGIG in the germline V gene (reference sequence). V gene TRBV30 combines with J gene TRBJ2-7; perhaps TRBD2 as D (5 bases). The receptor's source is a human donor with Susac syndrome. Material: CD8+ T cells from PBMCs. The CDR3 DNA sequence: TGTGCCTGGAGTCCCTCCCCGGGGTCATGGGACGAGCAGTACTTC. This codes for CAWSPSPGSWDEQYF. Combining the CDR3 with reference TRBV30 and TRBJ2-7 gives the whole variable domain SQTIHQWPATLVQPVGSPLSLECTVEGTSNPNLYWYRQAAGRGLQLLFYSVGIGQISSEVPQNLSASRPQDRQFILSSKKLLLSDSGFYLCAWSPSPGSWDEQYFGPGTRLTVT.